A selection of T cell receptor beta chains follows, all from one sample in a study of post-analysis software for immune sequencing data. TCRdb ran MiXCR on the PCR reads and lists one entry per CDR3 protein. This sample yields 750,000 to 950,000 distinct CDR3 sequences, of which around 53% are seen a single time; approximately 4.5% belongs to the top ten. Sequencing input: blood. These receptors all come from a girl under 18 with multiple sclerosis. The CDR3 runs from the conserved cysteine through the conserved F or W. The order of the fields is clone size, D gene, J gene, V gene, CDR3 DNA, CDR3 protein. A D gene is named only where the DNA matches it firmly. The size entry is marked missing in some rows and otherwise reads once, few, many or a size class.

>once|-|TRBJ2-7|TRBV20-1
TGCAGTGCTAGGCGGGACTCCCACGAGCAGTACTTC
CSARRDSHEQYF
>-|-|TRBJ2-6|TRBV12-3/TRBV12-4
TGTGCCAGCAGTTTACTGCAGTCAGGGGCCAACGTCCTGACTTTC
CASSLLQSGANVLTF
>-|-|TRBJ2-1|TRBV15
TGTGCCACTTGCGTCCGGGGCTACAATGAGCAGTTCTTC
CATCVRGYNEQFF
>-|-|TRBJ1-1|TRBV29-1
TGCAGCGTGGGGGGACACATGAACACTGAAGCTTTCTTT
CSVGGHMNTEAFF
>once|TRBD1|TRBJ1-1|TRBV12-5
TGTGCTAGTGGCCCGAGACAGGGAATGAACACTGAAGCTTTCTTT
CASGPRQGMNTEAFF
>-|TRBD1|TRBJ2-7|TRBV11-2
TGTGCCAGCAGCTTAGTCGGGACAGGGTCGGACTACGAGCAGTACTTC
CASSLVGTGSDYEQYF
>-|TRBD1|TRBJ1-2|TRBV20-1
TGCAGTGCCCGGACAGGGGTCCATGGCTACACCTTC
CSARTGVHGYTF
>few|TRBD1|TRBJ2-5|TRBV29-1
TGCAGCGTTGGTGACAGGGGCGCCTTTCAAGAGACCCAGTACTTC
CSVGDRGAFQETQYF
>once|-|TRBJ1-2|TRBV12-3/TRBV12-4
TGTGCCAGCAGGACAGCCACCTATGGCTACACCTTC
CASRTATYGYTF
>-|TRBD1|TRBJ1-2|TRBV25-1
TGTGCCAGCAGTTACGGGACAGCTAACTATGGCTACACCTTC
CASSYGTANYGYTF
>-|TRBD1|TRBJ1-1|TRBV10-3
TGTGCCACCACAGGGGAAACTGAAGCTTTCTTT
CATTGETEAFF
>-|TRBD1|TRBJ1-2|TRBV7-9
TGTGCCAGCAGAGATTCCGGGACAGCCTATGGCTACACCTTC
CASRDSGTAYGYTF
>many|TRBD1|TRBJ2-5|TRBV20-1
TGCAGTGCCCAGGGGGCGAGGTCAGGAGAGACCCAGTACTTC
CSAQGARSGETQYF
>-|TRBD2|TRBJ2-1|TRBV7-9
TGTGCCAGCAGCTACCAGCGGGGGGCCCTCAGGGAGCAGTTCTTC
CASSYQRGALREQFF
>few|-|TRBJ2-5|TRBV3-1
TGTGCCAGCAGCCCTGAGACAGGAGAAGAGACCCAGTACTTC
CASSPETGEETQYF
>-|TRBD2|TRBJ2-3|TRBV20-1
TGCAGTGCTAGCGGAGCGGGGACAGATACGCAGTATTTT
CSASGAGTDTQYF
>many|-|TRBJ2-7|TRBV6-5
TGTGCCAGCAGTTACTCCACTAGCAACGAGCAGTACTTC
CASSYSTSNEQYF
>-|TRBD1|TRBJ2-7|TRBV12-3/TRBV12-4
TGTGCCAGCAGACTAAGGGGACAGGGGATCACCTACGAGCAGTACTTC
CASRLRGQGITYEQYF
>-|TRBD1|TRBJ1-5|TRBV20-1
TGCAGTGCAGGACCGGGACAGGGATATAGCAATCAGCCCCAGCATTTT
CSAGPGQGYSNQPQHF